The entry below gives a single TCR beta chain sequence along with its context. These data belong to a study of blood T cell repertoires in COVID-19. The table came from immunoSEQ multiplex PCR; TCRdb's copy has only in-frame clones and leaves some out. There are 300,000 or so clones in the sample; 87% occur only once, and less than 6% lies in the top ten. The germline V and J ends were trimmed by 4 bases and 0 bases, with 21 bases remaining between them. The germline V gene encodes CDR1 SNHLY and CDR2 FYNNEI. The CDR3 spans 18 residues. The clonotype originates from a woman aged 25-40 years who had recovered from COVID-19. Sequences were obtained from PBMCs or T cells enriched from blood (not recorded which). The V call is TRBV2, the J call TRBJ1-2; D may be TRBD1 (6 bases). The CDR3 sequence: CASSGGPGGQGANYGYTF. CDR3 sequence (DNA): TGTGCCAGCAGTGGGGGGCCCGGGGGGCAGGGAGCTAACTATGGCTACACCTTC.